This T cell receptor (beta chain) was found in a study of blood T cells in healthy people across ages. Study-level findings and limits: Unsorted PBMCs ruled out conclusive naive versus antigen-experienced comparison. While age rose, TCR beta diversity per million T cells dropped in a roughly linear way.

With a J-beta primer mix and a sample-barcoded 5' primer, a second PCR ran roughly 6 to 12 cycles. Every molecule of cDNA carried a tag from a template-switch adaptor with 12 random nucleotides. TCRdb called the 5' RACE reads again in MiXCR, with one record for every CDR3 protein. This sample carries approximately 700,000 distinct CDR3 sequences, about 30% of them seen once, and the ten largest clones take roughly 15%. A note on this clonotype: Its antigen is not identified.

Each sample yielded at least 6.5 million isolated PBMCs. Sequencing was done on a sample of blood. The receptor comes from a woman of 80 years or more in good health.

CDR3 in DNA: TGTGCCAGCAGTCTGACAGGGAACCATGGCTACACCTTC. Residues: CASSLTGNHGYTF. The chain has TRBV12-3 or TRBV12-4 and TRBJ1-2; 7 nucleotides line up with TRBD1. The CDR3 is 13 amino acids. The ends lost 5 bases at V and 6 bases at J; junction bases unmatched: 6.